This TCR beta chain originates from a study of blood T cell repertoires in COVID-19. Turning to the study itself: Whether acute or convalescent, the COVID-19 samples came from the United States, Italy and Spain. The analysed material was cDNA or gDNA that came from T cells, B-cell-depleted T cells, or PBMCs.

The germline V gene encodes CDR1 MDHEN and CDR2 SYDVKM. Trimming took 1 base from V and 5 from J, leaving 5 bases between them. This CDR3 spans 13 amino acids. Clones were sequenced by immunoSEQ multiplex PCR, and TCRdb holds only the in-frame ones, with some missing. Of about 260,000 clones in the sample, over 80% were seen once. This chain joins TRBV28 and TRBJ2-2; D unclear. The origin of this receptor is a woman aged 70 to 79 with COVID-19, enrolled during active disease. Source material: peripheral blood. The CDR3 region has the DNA TGTGCCAGCAGTTTATTACAGACCGGGGAGCTGTTTTTT. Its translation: CASSLLQTGELFF.